These 17 T cell receptor beta chains were all obtained from the same sample, sequenced in a study of tumor-infiltrating lymphocytes in primary liver carcinoma. Each 20-30 mg portion of unsorted bulk tissue served as the source for co-extraction of RNA and DNA. The template, 500 ng total RNA, yielded TCR beta cDNA made with a constant-region primer. Modified slightly, ARM-PCR produced TCR beta libraries over three nested multiplex PCR rounds. With TRBV1-TRBV30 forward primers and a C-beta reverse primer, the first two PCR rounds were run for approximately 10 cycles each. TCRdb re-called the multiplex PCR reads through MiXCR, storing one row per CDR3 protein. The sample records about 22,000 distinct CDR3 sequences, 80% being singletons. Input material: liver tumor tissue from sampling region 2. Subset in this sample: tumor region T2, inferior pole. These receptors were collected from a woman aged 30 to 39 with primary liver carcinoma and hepatitis B virus infection.

The chain links TRBV6-5 to TRBJ2-2; D remains ambiguous. This CDR3 spans 15 amino acids. Germline assignment: CDR1 MNHEY and CDR2 SVGAGI. CDR3 coding DNA: TGTGCAGGCAGTTCACAACCTTTAGGGCCCGGGGAGCTGTTTTTT. It translates to CAGSSQPLGPGELFF.

As concerns this clonotype: An end of the junction differs from the germline gene, which may be a read error. The V and J genes are TRBV4-3 and TRBJ2-1; possible D gene TRBD1, 6 bases. Germline V gives CDR1 LGHNA, CDR2 YSLEER. The CDR3 has 14 residues. The CDR3 DNA is TGCGCCAGGAGCCACACAGGGTTGGTCAATGGGCAGTTCTTC. Protein product: CARSHTGLVNGQFF.

About this clonotype: The junction does not match germline at one end; this may be a read error. J is TRBJ2-1 and V is TRBV12-3 or TRBV12-4; weak D call: TRBD2 (5 bases). This CDR3 has 12 amino acids. CDR3 protein: CASGLTENEQFF. In DNA, the CDR3 is TGCGCCAGCGGTTTAACGGAGAATGAGCAGTTCTTC.

This clonotype was seen a handful of times. Compared with germline, one end of the junction differs, possibly owing to a read error. The gene calls are TRBV5-6 and TRBJ2-2; D perhaps matches TRBD2 (5 bases). This CDR3 is 15 amino acids long. Germline assignment: CDR1 SGHDT and CDR2 YYEEEE. The CDR3 is CVSRLAPRVTGELFF. The DNA for the CDR3 is TGTGTCAGCAGATTGGCACCCAGAGTCACTGGGGAGCTGTTCTTT.

Notes on this clonotype: The germline gene is not matched at one end of the junction; a read error may be the cause. V and J are TRBV6-5 and TRBJ2-7; 14 bases are a match to TRBD2. The germline V gene has CDR1 MNHEY and CDR2 SVGAGI. This CDR3 comprises 17 residues. This CDR3 is CASIFAGTSGSSYEQYF. For the CDR3, the DNA is TGTGCCAGCATCTTCGCAGGGACTAGCGGGAGCTCCTACGAGCAATACTTC.

For this clonotype: A much larger clone lies a single base off, so this may be a read error. CDR3 in DNA: TGTGCCAGCAGTGGATATGTGGGGAGCCAACAGTGCTTC. Encoded protein: CASSGYVGSQQCF. J is TRBJ2-7 and V is TRBV25-1, with D possibly being TRBD2 (5 bases). Germline loops: CDR1 MGHDK, CDR2 SYGVNS. The CDR3 is made up of 13 amino acids.

Concerning this clonotype: The junction departs from the called germline gene at one end, perhaps through a read error. V gene TRBV29-1 combines with J gene TRBJ2-1, with D uncertain. The germline V gene encodes CDR1 SQVTM and CDR2 ANQGSEA. The CDR3 runs 12 residues. In DNA, the CDR3 is TGCGGCACCCTAAGGGATTACAATGAGCAGTTCTTT. Translated: CGTLRDYNEQFF.

This clonotype has only one observation. The conserved closing phenylalanine or tryptophan is absent in this CDR3, likely reflecting a read error. The rearrangement links TRBV4-2 to TRBJ2-7; D call uncertain. In germline, CDR1 is LGHNA, CDR2 YNFKEQ. The CDR3 is made up of 13 amino acids. With 6 bases removed from V and 5 bases from J, the gap between germline ends came to 14 bases. CDR3 sequence (DNA): TGTGCCAGCAGACAACTTAGTCACAACGAGCAGTACCTC. This sequence encodes CASRQLSHNEQYL.

This chain links TRBV11-2 with TRBJ1-2, with TRBD1 as a possible D gene (5 bases). The CDR3 sequence is 15 residues long. Germline CDR1 and CDR2: SGHAT and FQNNGV. V was cut by 7 bases and J by 8 bases, with 23 bases left in between. CDR3 sequence: CASNLDGIAGRGYTF. The CDR3 DNA reads as TGTGCCAGCAATTTAGATGGGATAGCAGGGAGAGGCTACACCTTC. Supplemented by reference TRBV11-2 and TRBJ1-2, the full variable domain reads EAGVAQSPRYKIIEKRQSVAFWCNPISGHATLYWYQQILGQGPKLLIQFQNNGVVDDSQLPKDRFSAERLKGVDSTLKIQPAKLEDSAVYLCASNLDGIAGRGYTFGSGTRLTVV.

Only a few counts were recorded for this clonotype. This chain connects TRBV20-1 to TRBJ1-2; no firm D call. The CDR3 loop spans 14 amino acids. Trimming pared 0 bases from V and 7 bases from J, leaving 15 bases between. The V gene's germline CDR1 is DFQATT and CDR2 SNEGSKA (reference sequence). CDR3 nucleotide sequence: TGCAGTGCTAGAGATGGCAGTCAAACTATTGGCTACACCTTC. As protein: CSARDGSQTIGYTF.

Comments on this clonotype: Compared with germline, one end of the junction differs, possibly owing to a read error. The chain links TRBV11-3 to TRBJ2-1; 14 nucleotides match TRBD2. The CDR3 runs to 15 residues. Germline loops: CDR1 SGHNT, CDR2 YENEEA. The CDR3 loop reads CASNRLAGGDYERFF. The DNA for the CDR3 is TGTGCCAGCAACCGACTAGCGGGGGGGGACTATGAGCGGTTCTTC.

In regard to this clonotype: Here the CDR3 omits its conserved ending phenylalanine or tryptophan, so a read error is the likely source. The chain carries TRBV7-8 and TRBJ2-2, with 7 bases that match TRBD2. Per germline, CDR1 SGHVS and CDR2 FQNEAQ. The length of the CDR3 is 18 residues. The CDR3 here is CASSSFRLAGEDTGELFI. The CDR3 region has the DNA TGTGCCAGCAGCTCCTTTAGACTTGCGGGAGAGGACACCGGGGAACTGTTTATT.

This clonotype appeared a single time. The CDR3 ends on some other residue instead of the conserved phenylalanine or tryptophan, so this is likely a read error. The chain links TRBV6-2 or TRBV6-3 to TRBJ2-2, with no clear D. Germline V CDR1 and CDR2: MNHEY, SVGEGT. CDR3 length equals 13 residues. V lost 0 bases to trimming and J lost 9 bases, with 8 bases between them. Here the CDR3 reads CASSYSVTWELFS. DNA of the CDR3: TGTGCCAGCAGTTACTCGGTGACCTGGGAGCTGTTTTCT.

For this clonotype: The germline gene is not matched at one end of the junction; a read error may be the cause. The J gene is TRBJ2-3, the V gene TRBV29-1; D may match TRBD1 or TRBD2 (5 bases each). Germline CDR1 reads SQVTM; CDR2 reads ANQGSEA. The CDR3 runs to 13 residues. The CDR3 DNA sequence: TGCCGCGTGGGTCAGGGAGCCACAGGTACGCAGTATTTT. Residues: CRVGQGATGTQYF.

Note on this clonotype: A read error may explain this, as a much larger clone is one base away. V gene TRBV6-6 combines with J gene TRBJ1-6; 7 positions agree with TRBD1. The germline gives CDR1 MNHNY, CDR2 SVGAGI (reference sequence). After removal of 2 bases from V and 18 bases from J, the junction contained 13 bases not matched to a gene. The CDR3 loop spans 14 amino acids. The CDR3 DNA is TGTGCCAGCAGTTACACAGGGGTGGATTCAGCCCCCCACTTT. This gives the protein CASSYTGVDSAPHF.

This rearrangement joins TRBV11-2 to TRBJ2-5; tentative D call: TRBD1 (5 bases). Germline V gene lookup returns CDR1 SGHAT and CDR2 FQNNGV. The length of the CDR3 is 14 residues. The germline V and J ends were trimmed by 3 bases and 8 bases, with 16 bases remaining between them. The CDR3 DNA is TGTGCCAGCAGCTTTTTGACGACAGTCGCTACCCAGTACTTC. Translated: CASSFLTTVATQYF.

The chain is built from TRBV7-9 and TRBJ1-4; perhaps TRBD1 as D (5 bases). The V end lost 4 bases, the J end lost 6 bases, and 18 bases lay between the germline ends. Germline-derived CDR1 and CDR2 are SEHNR and FQNEAQ (reference sequence). The CDR3 is made up of 16 amino acids. CDR3 sequence reads: CASSSRAGLADEKLFF. The CDR3 DNA reads as TGTGCCAGCAGCTCACGGGCAGGGCTTGCCGATGAAAAACTGTTTTTT.